This TCR beta chain was sequenced in a study of blood T cells in healthy people across ages. A second about 6 to 12 cycle PCR used barcoded and J-beta primers. TCRdb analysed the 5' RACE reads with MiXCR anew, one entry per CDR3 protein. The top ten clones hold 3% to 4.5% of a sample with 450,000 to 600,000 distinct CDR3 sequences, about 26% of them seen once. The CDR3 is made up of 16 amino acids. Germline CDR1 MNHEY, CDR2 SMNVEV (reference sequence). This clonotype came up a few times. These data also formed part of another study, on T cells of mothers and their children. That publication notes: A few healthy Caucasian mothers and their six children donated. In the second PCR, M1S primer introduced barcodes and 2-4 random bases. Related mother and child pairs showed slightly greater overlap (not significant) than unrelated pairs did. At a sensitivity of about 92 clones per million clonotypes, no persistent microchimeric T cell clones appeared.

This TCR derives from a boy aged 2 to 9 in good health. The chain uses TRBV27 and TRBJ2-5, with TRBD2 matching 9 bases. Judging by the DNA end, TRBJ2-7 fits better; the J call may be wrong. Sequencing used blood. In nucleotides, the CDR3 is TGTGCCAGCAGTTTGAGGCGGGGGGGCGTAACCTACGAGCAGTACTTC. Its translation: CASSLRRGGVTYEQYF.